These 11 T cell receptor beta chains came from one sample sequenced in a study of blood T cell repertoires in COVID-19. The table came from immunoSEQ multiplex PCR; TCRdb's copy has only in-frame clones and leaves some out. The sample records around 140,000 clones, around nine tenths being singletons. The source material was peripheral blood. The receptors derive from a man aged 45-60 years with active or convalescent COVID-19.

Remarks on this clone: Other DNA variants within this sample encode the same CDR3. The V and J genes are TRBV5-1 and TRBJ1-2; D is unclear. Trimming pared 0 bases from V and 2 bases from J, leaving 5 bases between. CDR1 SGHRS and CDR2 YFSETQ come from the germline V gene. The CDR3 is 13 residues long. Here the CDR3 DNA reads TGCGCCAGCAGCTTGGGCGGAAACTATGGCTACACCTTC. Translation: CASSLGGNYGYTF.

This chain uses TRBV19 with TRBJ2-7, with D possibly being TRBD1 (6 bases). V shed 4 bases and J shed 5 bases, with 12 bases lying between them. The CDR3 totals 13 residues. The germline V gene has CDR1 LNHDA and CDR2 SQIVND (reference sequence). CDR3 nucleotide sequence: TGTGCCAGTAGTACCAGGGGTTCTAACGAGCAGTACTTC. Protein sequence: CASSTRGSNEQYF.

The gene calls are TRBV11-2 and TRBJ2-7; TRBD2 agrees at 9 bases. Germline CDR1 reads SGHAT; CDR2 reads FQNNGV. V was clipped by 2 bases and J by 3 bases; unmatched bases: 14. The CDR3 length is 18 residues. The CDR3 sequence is CASSLTRGGAGGDYEQYF. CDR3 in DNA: TGTGCCAGCAGCTTAACCCGGGGGGGAGCGGGGGGAGACTACGAGCAGTACTTC.

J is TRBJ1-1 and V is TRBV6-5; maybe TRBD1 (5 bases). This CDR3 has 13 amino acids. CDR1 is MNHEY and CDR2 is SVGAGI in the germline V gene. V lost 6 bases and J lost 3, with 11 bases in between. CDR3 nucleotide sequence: TGTGCCAGCAGGACCCAAGGGGACACTGAAGCTTTCTTT. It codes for CASRTQGDTEAFF.

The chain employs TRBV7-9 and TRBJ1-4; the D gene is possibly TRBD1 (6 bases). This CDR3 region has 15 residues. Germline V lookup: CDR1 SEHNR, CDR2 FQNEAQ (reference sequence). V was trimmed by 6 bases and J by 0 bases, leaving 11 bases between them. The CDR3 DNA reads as TGTGCCAGCAGTTGGACAGCCACAACTAATGAAAAACTGTTTTTT. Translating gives CASSWTATTNEKLFF.

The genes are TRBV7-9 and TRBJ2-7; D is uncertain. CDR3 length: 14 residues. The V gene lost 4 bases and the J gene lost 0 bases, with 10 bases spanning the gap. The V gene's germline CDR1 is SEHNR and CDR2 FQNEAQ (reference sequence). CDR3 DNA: TGTGCCAGCAGCTCCGGAGACGCCTCCTACGAGCAGTACTTC. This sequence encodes CASSSGDASYEQYF.

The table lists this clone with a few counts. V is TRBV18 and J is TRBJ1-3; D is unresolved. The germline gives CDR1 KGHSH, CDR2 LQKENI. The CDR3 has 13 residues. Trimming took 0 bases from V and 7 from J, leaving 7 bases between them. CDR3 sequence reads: CASSPPNGNTIYF. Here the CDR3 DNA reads TGTGCCAGCTCACCACCTAACGGGAACACCATATATTTT.

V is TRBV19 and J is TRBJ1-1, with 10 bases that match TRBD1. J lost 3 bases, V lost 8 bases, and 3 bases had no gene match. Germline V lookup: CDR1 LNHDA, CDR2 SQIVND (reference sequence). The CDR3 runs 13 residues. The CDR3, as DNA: TGTGCCAGTCTGGACAGGGGGGACACTGAAGCTTTCTTT. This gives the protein CASLDRGDTEAFF.

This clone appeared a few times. CDR3 nucleotide sequence: TGTGCCAGCATTTGGGGACTAGCGGTCTCTGGGGCCAACGTCCTGACTTTC. Translating it yields CASIWGLAVSGANVLTF. The chain uses TRBV5-6 and TRBJ2-6; TRBD2 agrees at 11 bases. V shed 6 bases, J shed 0 bases, and the junction held 5 bases outside the gene matches. The CDR3 sequence is 17 residues long. The germline gives CDR1 SGHDT, CDR2 YYEEEE.

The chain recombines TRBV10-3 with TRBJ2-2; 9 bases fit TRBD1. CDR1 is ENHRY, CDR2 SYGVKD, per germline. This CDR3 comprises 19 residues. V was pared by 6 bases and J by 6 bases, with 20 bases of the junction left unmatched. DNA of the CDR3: TGTGCCATCAGCGGACGGCCTATATTGACAGGGGGAACCCCCGGGGAGCTGTTTTTT. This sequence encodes CAISGRPILTGGTPGELFF.

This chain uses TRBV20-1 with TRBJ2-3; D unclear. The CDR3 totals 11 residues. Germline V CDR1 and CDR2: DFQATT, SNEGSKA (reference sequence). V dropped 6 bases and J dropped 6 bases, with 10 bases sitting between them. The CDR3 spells CSAHHYDTQYF. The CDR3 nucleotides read TGCAGTGCCCACCACTATGATACGCAGTATTTT.